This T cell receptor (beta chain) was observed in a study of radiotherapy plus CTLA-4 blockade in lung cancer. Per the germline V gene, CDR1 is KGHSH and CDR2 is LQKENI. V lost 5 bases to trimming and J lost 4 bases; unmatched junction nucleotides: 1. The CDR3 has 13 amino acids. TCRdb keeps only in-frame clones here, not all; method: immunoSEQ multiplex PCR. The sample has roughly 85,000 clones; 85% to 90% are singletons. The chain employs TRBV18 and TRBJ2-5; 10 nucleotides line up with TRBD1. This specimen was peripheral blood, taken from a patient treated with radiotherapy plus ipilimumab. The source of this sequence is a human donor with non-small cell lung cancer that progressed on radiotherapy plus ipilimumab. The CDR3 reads CASSWDRGETQYF. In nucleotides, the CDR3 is TGTGCCAGCTCATGGGACAGGGGAGAGACCCAGTACTTC.